This TCR beta chain was recorded in a study of T cells after posttransplantation cyclophosphamide. General study findings and limits: After PTCy, TRB diversity resembled that of CNI/methotrexate controls. Blood and skin or GI T cell repertoires showed limited TRB overlap. Later post-transplant blood repertoires were often dominated by donor CD8+ memory clones.

Assay: immunoSEQ multiplex PCR; the TCRdb copy retains only in-frame clones and omits some. The sample holds around 47,000 clones; 85% to 95% are singletons and the top ten take 2.5% to 3.5%. The germline V and J ends were trimmed by 2 bases and 3 bases, with 5 bases remaining between them. CDR1 and CDR2 from the germline V gene are LNHNV and YYDKDF (reference sequence). The CDR3 contains 12 residues. On the day of bone marrow donation, the related graft donor provided peripheral blood. For this clone: What it binds is not known.

The sequence was collected from a woman between 25 and 40 years old in good health and a related stem cell transplant donor. The sample was PBMCs. This chain links TRBV15 with TRBJ2-7, with unresolved D. The CDR3 DNA follows: TGTGCCACCAGCAGACCCTTCTACGAGCAGTACTTC. Translation gives CATSRPFYEQYF. The complete variable domain, with remaining parts taken from reference TRBV15 and TRBJ2-7, reads DAMVIQNPRYQVTQFGKPVTLSCSQTLNHNVMYWYQQKSSQAPKLLFHYYDKDFNNEADTPDNFQSRRPNTSFCFLDIRSPGLGDTAMYLCATSRPFYEQYFGPGTRLTVT.